These 13 T cell receptor beta chains were sequenced from one sample in a study of blood T cell repertoires in COVID-19. Clones were read by immunoSEQ multiplex PCR, and TCRdb kept only the in-frame ones, dropping some. The sample lists fewer than 60,000 clones, approximately 80% occurring once. Sequencing was carried out using peripheral blood. The receptors were gathered from a man aged 55-75 years with acute or convalescent COVID-19.

V usage is TRBV7-9 and J usage is TRBJ2-7, with 7 bases fitting TRBD1. This CDR3 region has 13 residues. J gave up 2 bases and V 5 bases, and 3 bases lay outside the gene matches. Germline V CDR1 and CDR2: SEHNR, FQNEAQ (reference sequence). CDR3 DNA: TGTGCCAGCAGCCCCAGGGGGACCTACGAGCAGTACTTC. It specifies CASSPRGTYEQYF.

The rearrangement joins TRBV7-2 to TRBJ2-7; TRBD2 agrees at 15 bases. The germline V gene has CDR1 SGHTA and CDR2 FQGNSA. The CDR3 sequence is 16 residues long. V shed 1 base, J shed 4 bases, and the junction held 2 bases outside the gene matches. The CDR3 is CASSLVGTSGGYEQYF. The CDR3 region has the DNA TGTGCCAGCAGCTTAGTCGGGACTAGCGGGGGGTACGAGCAGTACTTC.

The CDR3 region has the DNA TGTGCCAGCAGCGTAGTCGCGGGGGGAGAGACCCAGTACTTC. It codes for CASSVVAGGETQYF. This sequence joins TRBV9 and TRBJ2-5; 8 bases agree with TRBD2. Trimming took 0 bases from V and 4 from J; bases not matched to a gene: 2. Germline CDR1 is SGDLS and CDR2 is YYNGEE. This CDR3 is 14 amino acids long. Full variable domain (outside the CDR3, taken from reference TRBV9 and TRBJ2-5): DSGVTQTPKHLITATGQRVTLRCSPRSGDLSVYWYQQSLDQGLQFLIQYYNGEERAKGNILERFSAQQFPDLHSELNLSSLELGDSALYFCASSVVAGGETQYFGPGTRLLVL.

This clone has only a few counts. The CDR3 here is CASRASRFRNGEQYF. The CDR3 DNA sequence: TGTGCCAGCAGGGCATCCCGCTTTCGAAATGGCGAGCAGTACTTC. J is TRBJ2-7 and V is TRBV2; D gene unclear. This CDR3 has 15 amino acids. The germline V gene encodes CDR1 SNHLY and CDR2 FYNNEI. The V gene lost 6 bases and the J gene lost 6 bases, with 21 bases spanning the gap.

The chain employs TRBV5-6 and TRBJ2-7; 7 nucleotides line up with TRBD1. The CDR3 consists of 13 residues. V shed 1 base and J 6 bases; nucleotides not matched to a gene: 4. Germline V gives CDR1 SGHDT, CDR2 YYEEEE. CDR3 nucleotide sequence: TGTGCCAGCAGCTTGAGACAGGGTGGCGAGCAGTACTTC. This gives the protein CASSLRQGGEQYF.

The CDR3 region has the DNA TGTGCCAGCTCCGAAAGCCTGTTACAGTACTTC. Amino acids: CASSESLLQYF. This chain joins TRBV18 and TRBJ2-7; D not certain. The germline gives CDR1 KGHSH, CDR2 LQKENI. The ends were cut back, 6 bases at V and 10 bases at J, with 13 bases in the middle. The CDR3 runs to 11 residues. Using reference TRBV18 and TRBJ2-7 for the parts outside the CDR3, the full variable domain is NAGVMQNPRHLVRRRGQEARLRCSPMKGHSHVYWYRQLPEEGLKFMVYLQKENIIDESGMPKERFSAEFPKEGPSILRIQQVVRGDSAAYFCASSESLLQYFGPGTRLTVT.

CDR3 sequence: CAWSVGRGREKLFF. In DNA, the CDR3 is TGTGCCTGGAGTGTCGGCAGGGGCCGTGAAAAACTGTTTTTT. The V call is TRBV30, the J call TRBJ1-4; TRBD1 might be the D (6 bases). Germline V CDR1 and CDR2: GTSNPN, SVGIG (reference sequence). The CDR3 is 14 amino acids. Trimming stripped 0 bases from V and 7 bases from J, with 12 bases between. The full variable domain, in which reference TRBV30 and TRBJ1-4 provide the parts outside the CDR3, is SQTIHQWPATLVQPVGSPLSLECTVEGTSNPNLYWYRQAAGRGLQLLFYSVGIGQISSEVPQNLSASRPQDRQFILSSKKLLLSDSGFYLCAWSVGRGREKLFFGSGTQLSVL.

The genes are TRBV13 and TRBJ2-1, with D maybe TRBD2 (5 bases). The CDR3 is made up of 16 amino acids. In germline, CDR1 is PRHDT, CDR2 FYEKMQ (reference sequence). V lost 4 bases to trimming and J lost 2 bases, with 15 bases between them. CDR3 sequence (DNA): TGTGCCAGCAGCTCCAATAAAGGGAGTCCCTACAATGAGCAGTTCTTC. Its protein product is CASSSNKGSPYNEQFF.

This rearrangement joins TRBV6-5 to TRBJ1-5, with 8 bases aligning to TRBD1. The CDR3 runs to 15 residues. Germline V gene sequence: CDR1 MNHEY, CDR2 SVGAGI. After removal of 7 bases from V and 7 bases from J, the junction contained 12 bases not matched to a gene. The CDR3 spells CASNHPGTGVQPQHF. The CDR3 DNA reads as TGTGCCAGCAACCATCCCGGGACAGGCGTGCAGCCCCAGCATTTT.

V is TRBV6-5 and J is TRBJ2-1; TRBD1 agrees at 10 bases. Trimming removed 4 bases from V and 12 bases from J; junction bases left unmatched: 15. CDR3 length: 16 residues. Germline assignment: CDR1 MNHEY and CDR2 SVGAGI. In DNA, the CDR3 is TGTGCCAGCAGTTCAATTAGGGACAGGGGCCTTAGCGGGCAGTTCTTC. Its translation: CASSSIRDRGLSGQFF.

The genes are TRBV7-3 and TRBJ2-7; 10 positions match TRBD2. The CDR3 spans 13 residues. Germline assignment: CDR1 SGHTA and CDR2 FQGTGA. With 6 bases clipped from V and 9 bases from J, the junction kept 8 bases outside the gene matches. The CDR3 DNA follows: TGTGCCAGCAGTCTCGAACTAGCGGGGAGGCAGTACTTC. This translates into CASSLELAGRQYF.

The chain recombines TRBV7-9 with TRBJ2-7, with D unresolved. The CDR3 runs to 14 residues. Trimming removed 3 bases at V and 2 bases at J, with 11 bases between. Germline V gene sequence: CDR1 SEHNR, CDR2 FQNEAQ (reference sequence). CDR3 sequence: CASSFVGTAYEQYF. As DNA, the CDR3 is TGTGCCAGCAGCTTCGTCGGTACGGCCTACGAGCAGTACTTC. The full variable domain, completed using reference TRBV7-9 and TRBJ2-7, is DTGVSQNPRHKITKRGQNVTFRCDPISEHNRLYWYRQTLGQGPEFLTYFQNEAQLEKSRLLSDRFSAERPKGSFSTLEIQRTEQGDSAMYLCASSFVGTAYEQYFGPGTRLTVT.

The chain uses TRBV5-8 and TRBJ1-5; no clear D. Germline CDR1 SGHTS, CDR2 YDEGEE. The CDR3 loop spans 14 amino acids. Trimming stripped 0 bases from V and 9 bases from J, with 13 bases between. The CDR3 region has the DNA TGTGCCAGCAGCTTGGCCGGAGGAGAGTGGCCCCAGCATTTT. Protein product: CASSLAGGEWPQHF.